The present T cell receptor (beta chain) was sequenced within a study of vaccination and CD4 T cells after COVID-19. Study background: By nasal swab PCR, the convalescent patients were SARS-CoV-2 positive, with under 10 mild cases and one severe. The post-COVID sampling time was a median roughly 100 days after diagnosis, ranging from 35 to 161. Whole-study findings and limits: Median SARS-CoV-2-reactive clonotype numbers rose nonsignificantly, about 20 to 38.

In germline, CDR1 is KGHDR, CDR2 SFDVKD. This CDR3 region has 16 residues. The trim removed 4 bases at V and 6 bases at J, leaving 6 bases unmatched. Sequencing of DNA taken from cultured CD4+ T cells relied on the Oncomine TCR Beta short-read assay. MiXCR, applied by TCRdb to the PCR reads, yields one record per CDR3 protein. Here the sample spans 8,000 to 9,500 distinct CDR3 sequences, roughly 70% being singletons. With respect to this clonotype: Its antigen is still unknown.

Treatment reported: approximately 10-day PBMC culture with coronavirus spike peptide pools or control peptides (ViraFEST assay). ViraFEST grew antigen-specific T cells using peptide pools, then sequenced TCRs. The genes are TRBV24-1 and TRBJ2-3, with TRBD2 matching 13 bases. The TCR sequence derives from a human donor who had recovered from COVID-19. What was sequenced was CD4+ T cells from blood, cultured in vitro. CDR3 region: CATSDQLAGGPDTQYF. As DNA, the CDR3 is TGTGCCACCAGTGACCAACTAGCGGGGGGGCCGGATACGCAGTATTTT.